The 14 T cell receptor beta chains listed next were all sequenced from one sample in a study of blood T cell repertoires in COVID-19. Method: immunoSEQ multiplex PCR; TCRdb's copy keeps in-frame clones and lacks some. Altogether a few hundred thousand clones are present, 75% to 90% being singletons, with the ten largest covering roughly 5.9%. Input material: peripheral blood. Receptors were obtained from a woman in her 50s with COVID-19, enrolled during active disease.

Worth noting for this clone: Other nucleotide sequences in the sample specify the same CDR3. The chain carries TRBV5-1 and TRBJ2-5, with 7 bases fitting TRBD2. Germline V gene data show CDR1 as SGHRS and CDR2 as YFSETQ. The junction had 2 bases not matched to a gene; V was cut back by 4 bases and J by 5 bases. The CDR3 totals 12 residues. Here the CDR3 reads CASSLSGETQYF. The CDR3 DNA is TGCGCCAGCAGCCTTAGCGGGGAGACCCAGTACTTC.

The CDR3 loop reads CASSRTETNYGYTF. The CDR3 nucleotides read TGTGCCAGCAGCCGGACAGAAACTAACTATGGCTACACCTTC. The chain links TRBV6-5 to TRBJ1-2; tentatively, D is TRBD1 (6 bases). The ends were cut back, 6 bases at V and 0 bases at J, with 11 bases in the middle. Germline-derived CDR1 and CDR2 are MNHEY and SVGAGI. This CDR3 comprises 14 residues.

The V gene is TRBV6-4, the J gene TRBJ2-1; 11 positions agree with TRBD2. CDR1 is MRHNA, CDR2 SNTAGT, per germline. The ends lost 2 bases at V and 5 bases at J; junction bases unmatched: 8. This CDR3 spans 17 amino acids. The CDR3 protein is CASSDTWTSGLHNEQFF. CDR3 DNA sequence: TGTGCCAGCAGTGACACTTGGACTAGCGGGCTGCACAATGAGCAGTTCTTC.

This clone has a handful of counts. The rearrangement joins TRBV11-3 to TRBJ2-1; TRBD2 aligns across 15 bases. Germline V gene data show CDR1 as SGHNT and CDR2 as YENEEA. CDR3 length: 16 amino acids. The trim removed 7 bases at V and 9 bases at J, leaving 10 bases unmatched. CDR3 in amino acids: CASTSGLAGGAGEQFF. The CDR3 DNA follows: TGTGCCAGCACGTCTGGACTAGCGGGAGGGGCGGGTGAGCAGTTCTTC.

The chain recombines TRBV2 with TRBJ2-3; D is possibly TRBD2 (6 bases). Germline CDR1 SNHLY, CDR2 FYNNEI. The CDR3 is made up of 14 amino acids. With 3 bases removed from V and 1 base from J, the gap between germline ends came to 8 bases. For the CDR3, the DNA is TGTGCCAGCAGTGATCGACTAGGCACAGATACGCAGTATTTT. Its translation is CASSDRLGTDTQYF.

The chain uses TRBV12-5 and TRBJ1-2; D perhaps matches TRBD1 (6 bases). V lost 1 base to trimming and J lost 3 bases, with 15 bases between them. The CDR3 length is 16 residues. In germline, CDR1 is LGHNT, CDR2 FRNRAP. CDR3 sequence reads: CASGLDGWGGHYGYTF. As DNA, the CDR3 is TGTGCTAGTGGTTTGGACGGCTGGGGGGGGCACTATGGCTACACCTTC.

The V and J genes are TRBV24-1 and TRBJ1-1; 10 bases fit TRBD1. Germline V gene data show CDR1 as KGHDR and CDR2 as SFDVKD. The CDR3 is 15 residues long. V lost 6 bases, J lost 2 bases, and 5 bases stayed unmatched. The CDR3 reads CATSRGDRGNTEAFF. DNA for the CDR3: TGTGCCACCAGTCGGGGGGACAGGGGTAACACTGAAGCTTTCTTT.

CDR3 sequence reads: CASSEAGTYEQYF. DNA for the CDR3: TGCGCCAGCAGTGAGGCGGGAACCTACGAGCAGTACTTC. This rearrangement joins TRBV10-1 to TRBJ2-7; D may be TRBD2 (6 bases). CDR3 length: 13 amino acids. The germline CDR1 and CDR2 sequences are WNHNN and SYGVQD (reference sequence). Trimming took off 2 bases at V and 2 bases at J, with 7 bases between the two ends.

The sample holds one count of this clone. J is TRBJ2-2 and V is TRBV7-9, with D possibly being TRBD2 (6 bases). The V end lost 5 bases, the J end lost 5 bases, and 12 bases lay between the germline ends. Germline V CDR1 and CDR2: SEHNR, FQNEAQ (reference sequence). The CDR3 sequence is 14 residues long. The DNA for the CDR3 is TGTGCCAGCAGCGCGGGACTCCCGACCGGGGAGCTGTTTTTT. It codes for CASSAGLPTGELFF.

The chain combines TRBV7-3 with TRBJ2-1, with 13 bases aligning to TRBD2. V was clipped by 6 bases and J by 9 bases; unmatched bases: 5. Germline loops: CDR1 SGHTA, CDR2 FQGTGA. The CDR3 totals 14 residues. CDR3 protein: CASRGLAGVGEQFF. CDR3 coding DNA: TGTGCCAGCAGAGGACTAGCGGGAGTCGGTGAGCAGTTCTTC.

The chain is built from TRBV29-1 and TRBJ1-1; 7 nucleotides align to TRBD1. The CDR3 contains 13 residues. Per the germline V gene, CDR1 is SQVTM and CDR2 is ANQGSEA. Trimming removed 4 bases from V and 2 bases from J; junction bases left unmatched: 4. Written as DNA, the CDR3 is TGCAGCGTTGTGGGACAGTCCAACACTGAAGCTTTCTTT. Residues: CSVVGQSNTEAFF.

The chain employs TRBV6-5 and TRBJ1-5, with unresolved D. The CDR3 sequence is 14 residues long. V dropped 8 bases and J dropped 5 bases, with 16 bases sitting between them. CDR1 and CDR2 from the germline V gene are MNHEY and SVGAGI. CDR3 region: CASRTRLDDQPQHF. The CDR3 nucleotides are TGTGCCAGCCGCACCAGGCTGGATGATCAGCCCCAGCATTTT.

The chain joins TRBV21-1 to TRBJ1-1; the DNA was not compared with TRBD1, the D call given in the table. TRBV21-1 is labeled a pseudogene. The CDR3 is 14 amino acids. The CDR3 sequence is CASSKQTDNTEAFF. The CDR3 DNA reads TGTGCCAGCAGCAAACAGACAGACAACACTGAAGCTTTCTTT.

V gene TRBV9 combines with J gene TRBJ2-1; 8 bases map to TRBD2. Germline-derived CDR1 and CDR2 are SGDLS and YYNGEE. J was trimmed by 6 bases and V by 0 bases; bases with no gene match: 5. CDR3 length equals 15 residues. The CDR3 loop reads CASSVVSGTINEQFF. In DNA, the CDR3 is TGTGCCAGCAGCGTAGTTAGCGGGACGATCAATGAGCAGTTCTTC.